This T cell receptor beta chain comes out of a study of shared clonotypes between healthy human individuals. The CDR3 consists of 13 residues. Germline V gene data show CDR1 as LNHDA and CDR2 as SQIVND (reference sequence). With V trimmed by 7 bases and J by 6 bases, 6 bases remained unmatched. The healthy adult donors were HIV-negative and reported no recent acute infections or vaccinations. Sequencing used immunoSEQ multiplex PCR; TCRdb keeps in-frame clones, though not all of them. Of 2 million to 2.5 million clones in the sample, about 90% were seen once. The chain is built from TRBV19 and TRBJ2-7; 10 bases are a match to TRBD1. The TCR originated in a man in his late teens or twenties in good health. Some clones in this sample may be carry-over from other donors' samples. Specimen: naive CD4+ T cells from PBMCs. Sample subset: CD45RA+ positively selected. In DNA, the CDR3 is TGTGCCAGTATCGCGACAGGGGGCGGCGAGCAGTACTTC. Residues: CASIATGGGEQYF.